The 11 T cell receptor beta chains presented below share a single source sample, sequenced in a study of T-cell memory formation after mild COVID-19. Each CDR3 protein gets one entry after TCRdb re-called the 5' RACE reads with MiXCR. The sample records tens of thousands of distinct CDR3 sequences, more than 13% being singletons. Sequencing input: PBMCs or a T cell subset sorted from them (not recorded which). The receptors stem from a man aged 18 to 35 who had mild COVID-19 (a few samples of this study predate the infection). Cell type and time point are not known.

The chain combines TRBV12-3 or TRBV12-4 with TRBJ2-2; a weak D match, TRBD2 (5 bases). The V gene lost 7 bases and the J gene lost 4 bases, with 7 bases spanning the gap. This CDR3 spans 12 amino acids. CDR3 protein: CASTRGTGELFF. The CDR3 nucleotides read TGTGCCAGCACCCGGGGCACCGGGGAGCTGTTTTTT.

Turning to this clonotype: The germline gene is not matched at one end of the junction; a read error may be the cause. The J gene is TRBJ2-2, the V gene TRBV7-3; 8 bases agree with TRBD1. The CDR3 has 15 amino acids. From germline, CDR1 is SGHTA and CDR2 FQGTGA. Written as DNA, the CDR3 is TGTGCCAGCAGCGAGAGACAGGGGTCCACCGGGGAGCTGATTTTT. Translating it yields CASSERQGSTGELIF. The full variable domain, its missing parts supplied by reference TRBV7-3 and TRBJ2-2, is GAGVSQTPSNKVTEKGKYVELRCDPISGHTALYWYRQSLGQGPEFLIYFQGTGAADDSGLPNDRFFAVRPEGSVSTLKIQRTERGDSAVYLCASSERQGSTGELIFGEGSRLTVL.

The CDR3 region is CASSLEAGSSTDTQYF. In nucleotides, the CDR3 is TGTGCCAGCAGCTTAGAGGCCGGCAGTAGCACAGATACGCAGTATTTT. V and J are TRBV11-2 and TRBJ2-3; unclear D gene. Germline CDR1 SGHAT, CDR2 FQNNGV. The ends were cut back, 0 bases at V and 0 bases at J, with 10 bases in the middle. The CDR3 runs 16 residues.

This clonotype has only a few counts. The J gene is TRBJ2-5, the V gene TRBV7-9; no reliable D call. From germline, CDR1 is SEHNR and CDR2 FQNEAQ (reference sequence). The CDR3 is 17 amino acids. V was clipped by 7 bases and J by 5 bases, with 26 bases between them. The CDR3 DNA follows: TGTGCCAGCACCCGAGCGACCGGGCGGCCCGGCAGGGAGACCCAGTACTTC. It is translated as CASTRATGRPGRETQYF.

This clonotype was counted at least ten times. The chain has TRBV7-6 and TRBJ1-1, with TRBD1 identical over 8 bases. V dropped 1 base and J dropped 5; count of bases not matched to a gene: 6. The CDR3 runs to 15 residues. Germline V gene lookup returns CDR1 SGHVS and CDR2 FNYEAQ. The CDR3 DNA sequence: TGTGCCAGCAGCTTAGGGACAGGGTTAAAGACTGAAGCTTTCTTT. It yields the protein CASSLGTGLKTEAFF.

This clonotype was seen more than once but under ten times. This sequence joins TRBV7-2 and TRBJ1-5; 8 nucleotides line up with TRBD1. The J segment lost 5 bases and the V segment lost 5 bases, leaving 14 bases of the junction unmatched. Germline V gene data show CDR1 as SGHTA and CDR2 as FQGNSA. CDR3 length equals 17 residues. This CDR3 reads CASSPHPGQVPYQPQHF. The CDR3 DNA reads TGTGCCAGCAGCCCCCATCCGGGACAGGTTCCCTATCAGCCCCAGCATTTT.

This clonotype was counted a few times. The genes are TRBV27 and TRBJ2-6; 8 bases match TRBD1. There are 20 residues in the CDR3. The J segment lost 1 base and the V segment lost 2 bases, leaving 13 bases of the junction unmatched. Germline-derived CDR1 and CDR2 are MNHEY and SMNVEV (reference sequence). The CDR3 reads CASSLRPWGTGTSGANVLTF. The CDR3 DNA follows: TGTGCCAGCAGTTTACGGCCTTGGGGGACAGGAACATCTGGGGCCAACGTCCTGACTTTC.

CDR3 sequence reads: CASSYIGQGAAGYTF. The CDR3 coding sequence is TGTGCCAGCAGTTACATCGGACAGGGGGCTGCTGGCTACACCTTC. The chain carries TRBV6-2 or TRBV6-3 and TRBJ1-2, with 11 positions matching TRBD1. The CDR3 consists of 15 residues. Per germline, CDR1 MNHEY and CDR2 SVGEGT. J gave up 7 bases and V 2 bases, and 6 bases lay outside the gene matches.

V is TRBV11-2 and J is TRBJ2-7, with TRBD2 as a possible D gene (5 bases). The CDR3 runs to 15 residues. V was shortened by 0 bases and J by 5 bases, with 14 bases between the two germline ends. Germline V gene sequence: CDR1 SGHAT, CDR2 FQNNGV. Written as DNA, the CDR3 is TGTGCCAGCAGCTTAGACGGGGAGAAGACCGACGAGCAGTACTTC. This encodes CASSLDGEKTDEQYF.

The V and J genes are TRBV27 and TRBJ2-3; 7 nucleotides match TRBD1. Looked up from germline, CDR1 is MNHEY and CDR2 is SMNVEV (reference sequence). V was pared by 1 base and J by 0 bases, with 7 bases of the junction left unmatched. This CDR3 is built from 17 residues. The CDR3, as DNA: TGTGCCAGCAGTTTATTGGGTGAGGGGGCGAGCACAGATACGCAGTATTTT. Its protein product is CASSLLGEGASTDTQYF.

The chain has TRBV7-8 and TRBJ2-7, with D possibly called TRBD1 or TRBD2 (5 bases each). V lost 3 bases and J lost 5, with 14 bases in between. This CDR3 is built from 14 residues. Germline lookup yields CDR1 SGHVS and CDR2 FQNEAQ. The CDR3 region is CASSLSGKGNEQYV. CDR3 in DNA: TGTGCCAGCAGCTTGTCCGGGAAGGGGAACGAGCAGTACGTC.